A single T cell receptor (beta chain) is shown here with its context. Its antigen is unidentified. This sample stems from a study of beta chain features in type 1 diabetes. Study-wide context: Examination of sorted cells across all samples involved over 95 million cells.

Isolation of CD4+ naive, central memory, regulatory and stem cell-like memory cells was achieved by sorting via CD45RO/CCR7/CD25/CD127/CD95/CD27. Sorting produced populations that all topped 95% purity. Study conclusions and caveats: Among patients with Type 1 diabetes, TCRB CDR3s were moderately but significantly shorter in every one of the four CD4+ subsets. A cDNA-based sequencing approach could over-represent cells with high TCR expression.

The germline V gene has CDR1 LGHNA and CDR2 YNFKEQ. V was clipped by 1 base and J by 2 bases, with 13 bases between them. The CDR3 contains 16 residues. TCRB transcripts that were expressed got sequenced, as all of the isolated RNA had been reverse transcribed. Measured with immunoSEQ multiplex PCR; TCRdb has only the in-frame clones, and not every one. The table has nearly 700,000 clones, about an eighth seen once; the top ten hold less than 0.025%. V usage is TRBV4-2 and J usage is TRBJ2-3; D may be TRBD2 (6 bases). The TCR comes from a young man with type 1 diabetes. Sequenced input: naive CD4+ T cells from blood. DNA for the CDR3: TGTGCCAGCAGCCAAGGGTTAGGCGGGGACACAGATACGCAGTATTTT. It encodes CASSQGLGGDTDTQYF.